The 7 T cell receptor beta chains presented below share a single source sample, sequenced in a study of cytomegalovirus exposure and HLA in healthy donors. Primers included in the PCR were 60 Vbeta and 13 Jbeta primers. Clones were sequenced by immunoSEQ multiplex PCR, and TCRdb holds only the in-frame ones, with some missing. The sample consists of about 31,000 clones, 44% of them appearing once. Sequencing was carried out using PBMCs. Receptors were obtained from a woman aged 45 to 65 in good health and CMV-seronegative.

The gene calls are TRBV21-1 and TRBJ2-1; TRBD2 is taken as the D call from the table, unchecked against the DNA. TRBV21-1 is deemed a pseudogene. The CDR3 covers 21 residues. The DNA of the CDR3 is TGTGCCAGCAGCAAACGCAAGGGGGGGAAGGAGCCGGGGCCTACAGAGGGTGAGCAGTTCTTC. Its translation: CASSKRKGGKEPGPTEGEQFF.

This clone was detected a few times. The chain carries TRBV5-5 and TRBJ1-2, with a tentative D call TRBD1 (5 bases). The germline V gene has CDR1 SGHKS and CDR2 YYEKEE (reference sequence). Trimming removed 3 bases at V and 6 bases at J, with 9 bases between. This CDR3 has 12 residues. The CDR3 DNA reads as TGTGCCAGCAGCTGGGGCGTCAATGGCTACACCTTC. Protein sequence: CASSWGVNGYTF. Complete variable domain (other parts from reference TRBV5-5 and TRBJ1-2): DAGVTQSPTHLIKTRGQQVTLRCSPISGHKSVSWYQQVLGQGPQFIFQYYEKEERGRGNFPDRFSARQFPNYSSELNVNALLLGDSALYLCASSWGVNGYTFGSGTRLTVV.

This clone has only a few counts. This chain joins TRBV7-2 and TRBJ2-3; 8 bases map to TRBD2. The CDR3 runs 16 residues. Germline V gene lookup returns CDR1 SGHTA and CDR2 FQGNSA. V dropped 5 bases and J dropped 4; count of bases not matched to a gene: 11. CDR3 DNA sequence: TGTGCCAGCAGCCACACGGGCGGGAGGTTGGCAGATACGCAGTATTTT. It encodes CASSHTGGRLADTQYF.

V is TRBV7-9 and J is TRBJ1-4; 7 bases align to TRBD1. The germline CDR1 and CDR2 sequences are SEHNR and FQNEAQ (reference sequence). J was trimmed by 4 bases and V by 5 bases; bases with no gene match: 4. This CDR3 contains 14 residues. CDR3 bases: TGTGCCAGCAGCCACTCAGGGGGTAATGAAAAACTGTTTTTT. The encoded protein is CASSHSGGNEKLFF. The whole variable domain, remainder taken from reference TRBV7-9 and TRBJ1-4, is DTGVSQNPRHKITKRGQNVTFRCDPISEHNRLYWYRQTLGQGPEFLTYFQNEAQLEKSRLLSDRFSAERPKGSFSTLEIQRTEQGDSAMYLCASSHSGGNEKLFFGSGTQLSVL.

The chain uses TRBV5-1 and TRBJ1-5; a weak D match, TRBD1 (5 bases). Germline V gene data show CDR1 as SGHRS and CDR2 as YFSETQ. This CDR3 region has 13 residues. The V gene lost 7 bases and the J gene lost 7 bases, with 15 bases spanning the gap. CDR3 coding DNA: TGCGCCAGCGGGTGGGGGGGGGACCAGCCCCAGCATTTT. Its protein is CASGWGGDQPQHF.

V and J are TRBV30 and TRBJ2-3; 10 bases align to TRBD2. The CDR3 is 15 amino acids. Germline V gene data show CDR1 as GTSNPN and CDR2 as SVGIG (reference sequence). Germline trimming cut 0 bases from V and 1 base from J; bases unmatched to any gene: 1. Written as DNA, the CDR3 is TGTGCCTGGAGTGTAGGGACTAGCGGCACAGATACGCAGTATTTT. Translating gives CAWSVGTSGTDTQYF.

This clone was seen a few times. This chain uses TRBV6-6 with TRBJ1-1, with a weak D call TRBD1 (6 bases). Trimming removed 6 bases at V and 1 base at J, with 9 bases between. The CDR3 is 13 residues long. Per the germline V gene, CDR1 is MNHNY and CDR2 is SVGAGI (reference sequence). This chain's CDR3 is CASSLQGNTEAFF. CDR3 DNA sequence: TGTGCCAGCAGCCTACAGGGGAACACTGAAGCTTTCTTT.